This section outlines one T cell receptor (beta chain) sequence together with its context. This entry belongs to a study of shared T cell receptors in the human thymus. Clones were read by immunoSEQ multiplex PCR, and TCRdb kept only the in-frame ones, dropping some. The data show about 500,000 clones, 70% to 80% seen once. Unmatched junction bases numbered 18, after V lost 7 bases and J lost 4 bases. The CDR3 length is 18 residues. CDR1 SQVTM and CDR2 ANQGSEA come from the germline V gene. These data are also associated with another study on human thymus T cells.

The origin of this receptor is a boy less than two years old with a congenital heart defect. The chain couples TRBV29-1 to TRBJ2-3, with 12 bases matching TRBD2. Material: thymocytes. The CDR3 DNA reads as TGCAGCGCCACCCGGACAGGGCGGCTAGCGGGAGGGGCAGATACGCAGTATTTT. This sequence encodes CSATRTGRLAGGADTQYF.